These T cell receptor beta chains were read from a single sample in a study of shared clonotypes between healthy human individuals. Clones were sequenced by immunoSEQ multiplex PCR, and TCRdb holds only the in-frame ones, with some missing. The profile shows 750,000 to 1,000,000 clones, more than 85% of them singletons. Material for sequencing was naive CD8+ T cells sorted from blood. These receptors came from a man aged 30 to 45 in good health. Each CDR3 is given with its conserved first and last residue. The size entry is marked missing in some rows and otherwise reads once, few, many or a size class.

>TRBV5-1|.|TRBJ2-1
CASSFLAGEAVREQFF
>TRBV5-6|.|TRBJ2-7
CASSLQGAKEQYF
>TRBV29-1|once|TRBJ2-7
CSVVQAVEQYF
>TRBV5-5|.|TRBJ2-1
CASSLVGAGVSYNEQFF
>TRBV27|once|TRBJ2-1
CASSLGTEQFF
>TRBV5-1|.|TRBJ1-1
CASSLGTVNTEAFF
>TRBV7-2|.|TRBJ2-3
CASSLMGTDTQYF
>TRBV6-5|.|TRBJ1-5
CASSRTVYNNQPQHF
>TRBV11-2|.|TRBJ2-1
CASSLGTGGNEQFF
>TRBV7-9|.|TRBJ1-4
CASSFIEEKLFF
>TRBV7-9|.|TRBJ2-7
CASSPTSGLALYEQYF
>TRBV29-1|.|TRBJ2-2
CSTKTEPGELFF
>TRBV5-4|.|TRBJ2-1
CASSFDRAYNEQFF
>TRBV6-1|.|TRBJ2-7
CASSVLAGGSYEQYF
>TRBV27|.|TRBJ1-5
CASSLRGGQPQHF
>TRBV28|.|TRBJ1-2
CASTERFGEGPDYGYTF
>TRBV15|.|TRBJ1-3
CATSTGDSGNTIYF
>TRBV30|.|TRBJ2-1
CAWSVGEQFF
>TRBV28|.|TRBJ2-7
CASSLSSPLISGREVYEQYF
>TRBV5-6|.|TRBJ2-7
CASSLLVGSYEQYF
>TRBV18|.|TRBJ2-3
CASSPPRGAISSTDTQYF
>TRBV6-4|few|TRBJ2-1
CASSDSASESSYNEQFF
>TRBV5-1|once|TRBJ2-7
CASTSGKDYEQYF
>TRBV4-1|once|TRBJ2-1
CASSQPPSGGNEQFF
>TRBV14|once|TRBJ2-2
CASNQHYPGELFF
>TRBV19|.|TRBJ1-2
CASSIALTGAYGYTF
>TRBV7-6|.|TRBJ2-7
CASSVGQGASSYEQYF
>TRBV6-6|.|TRBJ2-2
CASSYVGVSTGELFF
>TRBV10-3|.|TRBJ1-1
CAISERPNTEAFF
>TRBV11-2|.|TRBJ2-1
CASSLASGRGMNEQFF
>TRBV28|.|TRBJ1-1
CASSQTAVGTEAFF
>TRBV11-2|.|TRBJ1-4
CASSHGRTGPNEKLFF
>TRBV7-9|once|TRBJ2-7
CASSPPGTEHPYEQYF
>TRBV11-1|once|TRBJ2-4
CASSWTSGGAKNIQYF
>TRBV19|.|TRBJ1-1
CASSISGLTEAFF
>TRBV27|.|TRBJ2-7
CASSPGGNEYEQYF
>TRBV28|.|TRBJ2-7
CASTSRTGKYEQYF
>TRBV4-3|.|TRBJ1-2
CASSQVTRRDGDYGYTF
>TRBV11-3|.|TRBJ2-7
CASSTISGGAYEQYF
>TRBV27|.|TRBJ2-7
CASSPLGSTYEQYF
>TRBV29-1|.|TRBJ2-1
CSVEDSREGRYNEQFF
>TRBV4-1|once|TRBJ2-1
CASSQVVAYNEQFF
>TRBV28|.|TRBJ2-1
CASSLWPPSGGGFGNEQFF
>TRBV27|medium-sized|TRBJ2-1
CASSRNNEQFF
>TRBV6-4|.|TRBJ2-2
CASSPGRLPNTGELFF